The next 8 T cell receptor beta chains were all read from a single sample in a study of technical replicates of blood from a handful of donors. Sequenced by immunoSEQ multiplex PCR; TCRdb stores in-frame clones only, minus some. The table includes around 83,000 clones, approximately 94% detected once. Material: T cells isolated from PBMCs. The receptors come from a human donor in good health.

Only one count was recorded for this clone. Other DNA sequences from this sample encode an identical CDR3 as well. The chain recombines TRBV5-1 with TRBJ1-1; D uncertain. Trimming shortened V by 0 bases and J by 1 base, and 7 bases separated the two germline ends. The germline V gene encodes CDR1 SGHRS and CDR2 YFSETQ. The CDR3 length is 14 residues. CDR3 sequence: CASSLAPGNTEAFF. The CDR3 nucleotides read TGCGCCAGCAGCTTGGCCCCGGGGAACACTGAAGCTTTCTTT.

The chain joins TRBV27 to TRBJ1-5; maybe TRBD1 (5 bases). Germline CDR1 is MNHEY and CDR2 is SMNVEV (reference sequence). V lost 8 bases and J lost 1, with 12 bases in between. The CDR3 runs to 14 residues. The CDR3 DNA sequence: TGTGCCAGCGCCCCGGAGGGGAGCAATCAGCCCCAGCATTTT. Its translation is CASAPEGSNQPQHF.

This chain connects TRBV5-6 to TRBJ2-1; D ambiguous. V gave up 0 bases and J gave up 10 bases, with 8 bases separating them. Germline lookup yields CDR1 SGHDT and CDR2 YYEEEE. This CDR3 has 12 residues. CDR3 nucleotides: TGTGCCAGCAGCTTGGCCTCTATCGAGCAGTTCTTC. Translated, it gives CASSLASIEQFF.

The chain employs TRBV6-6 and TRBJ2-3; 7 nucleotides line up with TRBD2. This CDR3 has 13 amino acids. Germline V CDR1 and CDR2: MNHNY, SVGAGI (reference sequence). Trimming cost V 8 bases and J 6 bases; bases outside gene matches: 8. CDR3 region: CASSPGGGDTQYF. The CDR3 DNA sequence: TGTGCCAGCTCGCCGGGAGGCGGCGATACGCAGTATTTT.

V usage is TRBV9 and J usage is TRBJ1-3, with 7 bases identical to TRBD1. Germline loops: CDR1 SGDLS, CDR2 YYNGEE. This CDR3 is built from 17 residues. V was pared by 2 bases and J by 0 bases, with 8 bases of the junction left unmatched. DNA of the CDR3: TGTGCCAGCAGCGTCCTACAGGGGAAGAGCTCTGGAAACACCATATATTTT. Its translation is CASSVLQGKSSGNTIYF.

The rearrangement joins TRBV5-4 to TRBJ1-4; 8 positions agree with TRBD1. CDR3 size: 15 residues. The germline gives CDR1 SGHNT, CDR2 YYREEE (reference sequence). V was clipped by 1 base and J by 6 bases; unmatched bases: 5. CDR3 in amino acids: CASSLTGGVDEKLFF. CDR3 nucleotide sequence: TGTGCCAGCAGCTTGACAGGGGGTGTGGATGAAAAACTGTTTTTT.

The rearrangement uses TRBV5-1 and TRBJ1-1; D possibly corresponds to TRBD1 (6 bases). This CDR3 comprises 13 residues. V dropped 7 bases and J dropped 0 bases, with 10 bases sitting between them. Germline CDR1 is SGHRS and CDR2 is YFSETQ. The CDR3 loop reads CASSDRLNTEAFF. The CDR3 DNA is TGCGCCAGCTCGGACAGACTGAACACTGAAGCTTTCTTT.

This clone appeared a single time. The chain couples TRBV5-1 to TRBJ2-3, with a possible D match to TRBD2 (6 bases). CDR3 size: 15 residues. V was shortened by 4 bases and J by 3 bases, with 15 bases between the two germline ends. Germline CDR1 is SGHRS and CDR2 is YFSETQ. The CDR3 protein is CASSTLLATTDTQYF. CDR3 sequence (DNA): TGCGCCAGCAGCACGTTACTAGCAACAACAGATACGCAGTATTTT. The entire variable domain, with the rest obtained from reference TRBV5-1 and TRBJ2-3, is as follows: KAGVTQTPRYLIKTRGQQVTLSCSPISGHRSVSWYQQTPGQGLQFLFEYFSETQRNKGNFPGRFSGRQFSNSRSEMNVSTLELGDSALYLCASSTLLATTDTQYFGPGTRLTVL.